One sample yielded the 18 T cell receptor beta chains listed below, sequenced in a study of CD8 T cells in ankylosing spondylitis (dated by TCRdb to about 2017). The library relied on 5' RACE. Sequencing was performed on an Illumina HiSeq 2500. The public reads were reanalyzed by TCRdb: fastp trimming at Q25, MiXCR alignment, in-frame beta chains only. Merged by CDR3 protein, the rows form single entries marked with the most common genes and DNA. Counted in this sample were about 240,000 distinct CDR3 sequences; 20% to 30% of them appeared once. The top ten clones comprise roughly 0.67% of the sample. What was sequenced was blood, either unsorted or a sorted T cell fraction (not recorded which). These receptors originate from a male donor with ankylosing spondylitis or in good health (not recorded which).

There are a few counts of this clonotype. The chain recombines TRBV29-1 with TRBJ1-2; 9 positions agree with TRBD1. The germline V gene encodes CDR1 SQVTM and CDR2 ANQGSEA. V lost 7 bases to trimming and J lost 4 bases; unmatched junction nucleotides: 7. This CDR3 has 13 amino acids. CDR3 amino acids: CSADLTGGYGYTF. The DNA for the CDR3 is TGCAGCGCCGACCTGACAGGGGGCTATGGCTACACCTTC.

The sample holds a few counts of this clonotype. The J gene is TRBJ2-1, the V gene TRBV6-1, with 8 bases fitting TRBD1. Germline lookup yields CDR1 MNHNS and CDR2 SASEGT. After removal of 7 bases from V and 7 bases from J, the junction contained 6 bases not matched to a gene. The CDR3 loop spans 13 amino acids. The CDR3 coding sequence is TGTGCCAGCAAGAGGACAGGGTCTAATGAGCAGTTCTTC. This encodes CASKRTGSNEQFF.

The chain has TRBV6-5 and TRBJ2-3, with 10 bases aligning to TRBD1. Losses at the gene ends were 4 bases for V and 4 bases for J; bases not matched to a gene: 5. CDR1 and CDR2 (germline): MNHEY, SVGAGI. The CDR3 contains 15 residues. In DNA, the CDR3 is TGTGCCAGCAGTTCCCGGGACAGGGGCCCAGATACGCAGTATTTT. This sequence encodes CASSSRDRGPDTQYF.

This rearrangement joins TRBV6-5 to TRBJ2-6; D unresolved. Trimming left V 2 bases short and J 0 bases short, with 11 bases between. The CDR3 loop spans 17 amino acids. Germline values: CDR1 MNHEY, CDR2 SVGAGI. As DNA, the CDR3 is TGTGCCAGCAGTTACCGGATAATGGCCTCTGGGGCCAACGTCCTGACTTTC. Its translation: CASSYRIMASGANVLTF.

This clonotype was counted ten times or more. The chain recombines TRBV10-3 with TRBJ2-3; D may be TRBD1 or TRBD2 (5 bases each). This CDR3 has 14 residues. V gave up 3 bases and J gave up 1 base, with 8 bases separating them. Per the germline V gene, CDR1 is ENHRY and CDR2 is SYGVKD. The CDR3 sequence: CAISDQGRTDTQYF. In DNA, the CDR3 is TGTGCCATCAGTGATCAGGGACGCACAGATACGCAGTATTTT.

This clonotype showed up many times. The CDR3 reads CASSFPGTEETQYF. In DNA form, the CDR3 reads TGTGCCAGCAGTTTCCCAGGGACAGAAGAGACCCAGTACTTC. The rearrangement joins TRBV12-3 or TRBV12-4 to TRBJ2-5, with TRBD1 matching 7 bases. The CDR3 extends over 14 amino acids. Trimming cost V 3 bases and J 3 bases; bases outside gene matches: 4.

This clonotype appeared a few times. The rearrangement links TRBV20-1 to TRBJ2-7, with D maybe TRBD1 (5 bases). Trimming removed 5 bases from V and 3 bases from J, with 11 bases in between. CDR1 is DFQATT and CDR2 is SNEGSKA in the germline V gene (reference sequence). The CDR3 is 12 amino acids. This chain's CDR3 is CSAPRTNYEQYF. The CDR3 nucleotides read TGCAGTGCTCCAAGGACAAACTACGAGCAGTACTTC.

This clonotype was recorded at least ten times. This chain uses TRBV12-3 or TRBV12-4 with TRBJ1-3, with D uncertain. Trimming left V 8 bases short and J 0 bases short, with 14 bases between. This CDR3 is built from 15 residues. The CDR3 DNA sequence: TGTGCCAGCCGGACTTCGGTTTTCTCTGGAAACACCATATATTTT. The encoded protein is CASRTSVFSGNTIYF.

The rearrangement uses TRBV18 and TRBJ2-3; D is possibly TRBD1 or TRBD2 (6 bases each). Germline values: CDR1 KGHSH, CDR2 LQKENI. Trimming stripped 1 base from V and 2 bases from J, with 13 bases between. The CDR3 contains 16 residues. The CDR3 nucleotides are TGTGCCAGCTCACCACTTGGAGGGGGGAACACAGATACGCAGTATTTT. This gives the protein CASSPLGGGNTDTQYF. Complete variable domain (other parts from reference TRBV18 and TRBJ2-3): NAGVMQNPRHLVRRRGQEARLRCSPMKGHSHVYWYRQLPEEGLKFMVYLQKENIIDESGMPKERFSAEFPKEGPSILRIQQVVRGDSAAYFCASSPLGGGNTDTQYFGPGTRLTVL.

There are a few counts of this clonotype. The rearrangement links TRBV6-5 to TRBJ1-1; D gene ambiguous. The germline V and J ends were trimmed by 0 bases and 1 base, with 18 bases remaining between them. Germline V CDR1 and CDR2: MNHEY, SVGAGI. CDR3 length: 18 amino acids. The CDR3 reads CASSYSIVTSGQNTEAFF. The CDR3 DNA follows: TGTGCCAGCAGTTACTCGATTGTCACATCAGGCCAGAACACTGAAGCTTTCTTT.

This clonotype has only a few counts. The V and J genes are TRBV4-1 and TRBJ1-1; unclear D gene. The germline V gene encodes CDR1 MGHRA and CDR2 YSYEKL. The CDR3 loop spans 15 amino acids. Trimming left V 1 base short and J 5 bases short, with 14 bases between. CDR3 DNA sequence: TGCGCCAGCAGCCAAGTAGGGAGCCGATTTACTGAAGCTTTCTTT. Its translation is CASSQVGSRFTEAFF.

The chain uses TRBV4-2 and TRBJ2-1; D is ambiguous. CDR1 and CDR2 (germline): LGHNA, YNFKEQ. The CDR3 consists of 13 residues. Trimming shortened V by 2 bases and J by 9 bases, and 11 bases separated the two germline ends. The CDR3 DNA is TGTGCCAGCAGCCAATCCCCGGAAGGTGAGCAGTTCTTC. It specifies CASSQSPEGEQFF.

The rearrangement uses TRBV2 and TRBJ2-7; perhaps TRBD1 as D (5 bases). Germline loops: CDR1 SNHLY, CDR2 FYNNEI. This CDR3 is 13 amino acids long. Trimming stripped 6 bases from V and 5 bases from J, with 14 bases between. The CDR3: CASRTTQGHEQYF. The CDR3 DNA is TGTGCCAGCAGAACCACCCAGGGTCACGAGCAGTACTTC. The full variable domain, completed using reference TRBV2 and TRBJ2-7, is EPEVTQTPSHQVTQMGQEVILRCVPISNHLYFYWYRQILGQKVEFLVSFYNNEISEKSEIFDDQFSVERPDGSNFTLKIRSTKLEDSAMYFCASRTTQGHEQYFGPGTRLTVT.

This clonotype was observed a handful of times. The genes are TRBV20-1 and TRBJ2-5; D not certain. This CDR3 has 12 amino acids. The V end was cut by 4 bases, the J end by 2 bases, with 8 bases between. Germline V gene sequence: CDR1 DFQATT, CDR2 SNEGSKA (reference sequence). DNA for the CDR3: TGCAGTGCTACTAAGGGTCAAGAGACCCAGTACTTC. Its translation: CSATKGQETQYF.

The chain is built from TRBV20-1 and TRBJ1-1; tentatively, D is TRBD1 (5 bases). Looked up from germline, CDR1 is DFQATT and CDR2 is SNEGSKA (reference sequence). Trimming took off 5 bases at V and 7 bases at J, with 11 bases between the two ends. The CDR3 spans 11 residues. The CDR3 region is CSAPPGNEAFF. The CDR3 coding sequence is TGCAGTGCTCCTCCAGGGAATGAAGCTTTCTTT.

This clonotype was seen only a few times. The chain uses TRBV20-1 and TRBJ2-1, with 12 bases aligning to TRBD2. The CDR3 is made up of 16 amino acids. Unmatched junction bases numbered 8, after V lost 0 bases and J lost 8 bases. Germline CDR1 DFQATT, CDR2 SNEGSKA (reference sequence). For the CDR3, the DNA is TGCAGTGCTAGAGATTTTACGACTAGCGGGAGTGATGAGCAGTTCTTC. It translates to CSARDFTTSGSDEQFF.

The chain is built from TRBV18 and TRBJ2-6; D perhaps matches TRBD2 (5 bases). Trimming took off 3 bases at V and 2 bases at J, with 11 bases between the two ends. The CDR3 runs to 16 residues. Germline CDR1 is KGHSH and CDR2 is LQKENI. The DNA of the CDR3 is TGTGCCAGCTCACCCCAGCGAGGGACTGGGGCCAACGTCCTGACTTTC. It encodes CASSPQRGTGANVLTF.

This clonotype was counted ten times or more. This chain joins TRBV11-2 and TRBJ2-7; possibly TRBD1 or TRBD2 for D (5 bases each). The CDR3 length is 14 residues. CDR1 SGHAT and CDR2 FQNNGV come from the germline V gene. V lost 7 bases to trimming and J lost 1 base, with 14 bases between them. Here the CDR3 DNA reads TGTGCCAGCACCCTCGTGAGGGGTTCCTACGAGCAGTACTTC. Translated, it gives CASTLVRGSYEQYF.